This T cell receptor beta chain was identified during a study of T cell repertoires in cytomegalovirus infection. Overall study: Public signatures in TCR beta pointed to CMV infection and matching HLA type. Findings and caveats of the study: It was HLA-C-restricted CMV-specific TCR beta clonotypes that dominated the response ex vivo. Adding up the frequency of public TCR beta families identified people who carried CMV plus the relevant HLA.

The sample holds many counts of this clonotype. Its antigen is not known. Trimming pared 6 bases from V and 4 bases from J, leaving 3 bases between. The germline V gene has CDR1 MNHNS and CDR2 SASEGT. The CDR3 is 10 amino acids. MiXCR, applied by TCRdb to the reads, yields one record per CDR3 protein. The sample contains approximately 990,000 distinct CDR3 sequences, around 32% of which appear only once. The sequence was obtained from a human donor in good health (CMV status not recorded). Some clones in this sample may be carry-over from other donors' samples. The V and J genes are TRBV6-1 and TRBJ1-1; D call uncertain. The material sequenced was cultured CD8+ T cells from PBMCs, taken from culture after CMV antigen stimulation. The CDR3, as DNA: TGTGCCAGCAGGGTCACTGAAGCTTTCTTT. Its translation is CASRVTEAFF.